This is a list of T cell receptor beta chains from one sample in a study of cytomegalovirus exposure and HLA in healthy donors. Sequencing used immunoSEQ multiplex PCR; TCRdb keeps in-frame clones, though not all of them. The table shows fewer than 70,000 clones, with around 83% occurring only once. Material for sequencing was PBMCs. These receptors were obtained from a human donor in good health. CDR3s include the opening cysteine and the closing phenylalanine or tryptophan. Each record gives: J gene, clone size, V gene, D gene, CDR3 DNA, CDR3 protein. D genes are given only for firm matches. Only part of the rows carry a size: once, few, many, or a class if the clone is expanded.

TRBJ1-1 . TRBV7-9 . TGTGCCAGCAGCTTAGGGGGAGGGAACACTGAAGCTTTCTTT CASSLGGGNTEAFF
TRBJ1-4 once TRBV7-9 . TGTGCCAGCAGCTTAATTACCGGGGTAACTAATGAAAAACTGTTTTTT CASSLITGVTNEKLFF
TRBJ2-1 . TRBV27 TRBD2 TGTGCCAGCAGTTTATCATTCACCGGGAGGGACGACAATCTAGAGCAGTTCTTC CASSLSFTGRDDNLEQFF
TRBJ2-6 . TRBV4-2 . TGTGCCAGCAGCCAAGACAGGGACTCTAGCTCTGGGGCCAACGTCCTGACTTTC CASSQDRDSSSGANVLTF
TRBJ2-1 few TRBV5-5 TRBD1 TGTGCCAGCAGCCGTCCCGGGACAGGGATCAATGAGCAGTTCTTC CASSRPGTGINEQFF
TRBJ2-7 few TRBV9 TRBD2 TGTGCCAGCAGCGTAACTTCGGGACTAGCGGCTCCCTCCTACGAGCAGTACTTC CASSVTSGLAAPSYEQYF
TRBJ2-2 . TRBV7-9 . TGTGCCAGCAGCTTATCGGGGAACACCGGGGAGCTGTTTTTT CASSLSGNTGELFF
TRBJ2-6 . TRBV10-3 TRBD1 TGTGCCATCAGTGAGTCGACAGGGCGCTCTGGGGCCAACGTCCTGACTTTC CAISESTGRSGANVLTF
TRBJ2-1 . TRBV5-4 TRBD2 TGTGCCAGCAGCCAAGATCCTACTAGCGGGGAGGGAAATGAGCAGTTCTTC CASSQDPTSGEGNEQFF
TRBJ2-1 . TRBV19 TRBD1 TGTGCCAGTAGCCACGACCGGGACAGGGTGTATCATGAGCAGTTCTTC CASSHDRDRVYHEQFF
TRBJ2-6 once TRBV19 TRBD1 TGTGCCAGTAGTCAGACAGGGGCCACCTCTGGGGCCAACGTCCTGACTTTC CASSQTGATSGANVLTF
TRBJ2-6 few TRBV7-9 . TGTGCCAGCAGCTTAGTCGGCGGGATCTCTGGGGCCAACGTCCTGACTTTC CASSLVGGISGANVLTF